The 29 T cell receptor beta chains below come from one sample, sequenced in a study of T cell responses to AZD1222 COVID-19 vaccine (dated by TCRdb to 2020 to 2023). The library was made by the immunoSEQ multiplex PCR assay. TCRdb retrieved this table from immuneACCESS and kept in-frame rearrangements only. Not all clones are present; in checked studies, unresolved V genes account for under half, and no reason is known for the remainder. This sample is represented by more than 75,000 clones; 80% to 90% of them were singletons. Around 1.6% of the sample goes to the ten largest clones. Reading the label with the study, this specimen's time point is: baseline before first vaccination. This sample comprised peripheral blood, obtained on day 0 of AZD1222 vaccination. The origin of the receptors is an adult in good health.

CDR3 DNA sequence: TGCAGCGTTGACTGGACCTACAATGAGCAGTTCTTC. Protein product: CSVDWTYNEQFF. The chain couples TRBV29-1 to TRBJ2-1; D gene ambiguous. V was trimmed by 3 bases and J by 2 bases, leaving 5 bases between them. Per the germline V gene, CDR1 is SQVTM and CDR2 is ANQGSEA. The CDR3 has 12 amino acids.

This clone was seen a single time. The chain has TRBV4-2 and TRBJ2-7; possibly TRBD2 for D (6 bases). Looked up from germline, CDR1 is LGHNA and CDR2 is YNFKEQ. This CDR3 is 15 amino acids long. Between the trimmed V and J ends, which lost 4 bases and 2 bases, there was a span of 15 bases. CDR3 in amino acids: CASSPQAGSTYEQYF. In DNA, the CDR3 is TGTGCCAGCAGCCCCCAGGCGGGGTCTACCTACGAGCAGTACTTC.

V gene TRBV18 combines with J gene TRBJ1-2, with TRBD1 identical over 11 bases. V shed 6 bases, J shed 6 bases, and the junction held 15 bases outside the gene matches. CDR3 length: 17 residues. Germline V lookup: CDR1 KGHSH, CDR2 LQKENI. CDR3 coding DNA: TGTGCCAGCTCCCTTACGGACAGGGGGCGATTGGACCATGGCTACACCTTC. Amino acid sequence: CASSLTDRGRLDHGYTF.

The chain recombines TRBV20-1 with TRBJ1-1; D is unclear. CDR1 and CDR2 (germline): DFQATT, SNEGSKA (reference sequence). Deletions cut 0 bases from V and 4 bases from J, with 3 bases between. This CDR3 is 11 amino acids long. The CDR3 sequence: CSARDPTEAFF. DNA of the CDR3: TGCAGTGCTAGAGACCCCACTGAAGCTTTCTTT.

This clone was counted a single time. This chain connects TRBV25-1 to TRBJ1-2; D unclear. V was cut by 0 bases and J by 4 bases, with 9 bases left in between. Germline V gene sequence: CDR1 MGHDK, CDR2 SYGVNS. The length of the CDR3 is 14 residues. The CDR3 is CASSEYDAFYGYTF. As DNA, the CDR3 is TGTGCCAGCAGTGAATATGATGCCTTCTATGGCTACACCTTC.

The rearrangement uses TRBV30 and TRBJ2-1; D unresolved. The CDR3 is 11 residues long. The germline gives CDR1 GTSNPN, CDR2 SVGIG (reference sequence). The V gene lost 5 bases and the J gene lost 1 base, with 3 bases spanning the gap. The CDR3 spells CAWGSYNEQFF. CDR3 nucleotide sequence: TGTGCCTGGGGGTCCTACAATGAGCAGTTCTTC. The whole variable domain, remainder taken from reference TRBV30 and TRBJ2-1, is SQTIHQWPATLVQPVGSPLSLECTVEGTSNPNLYWYRQAAGRGLQLLFYSVGIGQISSEVPQNLSASRPQDRQFILSSKKLLLSDSGFYLCAWGSYNEQFFGPGTRLTVL.

This chain's CDR3 is CASSLVSAEDEAFF. CDR3 DNA: TGCGCCAGCAGCTTGGTGTCGGCGGAGGATGAAGCTTTCTTT. The gene calls are TRBV5-1 and TRBJ1-1; D ambiguous. Trimming took 0 bases from V and 7 from J, leaving 13 bases between them. From germline, CDR1 is SGHRS and CDR2 YFSETQ. CDR3 length equals 14 residues.

The CDR3 bases are TGTGCCAGCAGCTTAGTAGTAAGCCGAGGGTTTGGTGTGGAAGAGACCCAGTACTTC. It yields the protein CASSLVVSRGFGVEETQYF. This chain joins TRBV7-8 and TRBJ2-5, with D possibly matching TRBD2 (5 bases). The CDR3 extends over 19 amino acids. From germline, CDR1 is SGHVS and CDR2 FQNEAQ. Trimming pared 1 base from V and 3 bases from J, leaving 24 bases between.

The CDR3 DNA reads TGTGCCAGCAGCCAAATCTGGAACACTGAAGCTTTCTTT. This translates into CASSQIWNTEAFF. This chain links TRBV14 with TRBJ1-1; D unresolved. This CDR3 contains 13 residues. Germline V CDR1 and CDR2: SGHDN, FVKESK. The V end lost 2 bases, the J end lost 1 base, and 5 bases lay between the germline ends.

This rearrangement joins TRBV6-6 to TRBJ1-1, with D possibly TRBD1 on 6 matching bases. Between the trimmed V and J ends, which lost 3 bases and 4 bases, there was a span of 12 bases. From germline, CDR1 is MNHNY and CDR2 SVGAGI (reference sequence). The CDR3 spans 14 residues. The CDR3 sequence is CASSYGQGSTEAFF. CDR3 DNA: TGTGCCAGCAGTTATGGGCAGGGGAGCACTGAAGCTTTCTTT.

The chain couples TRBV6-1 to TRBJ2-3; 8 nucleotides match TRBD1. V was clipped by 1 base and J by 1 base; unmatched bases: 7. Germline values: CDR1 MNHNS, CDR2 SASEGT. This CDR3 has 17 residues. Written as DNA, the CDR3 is TGTGCCAGCAGTGAAGGCAGGGGGCAGCTTGGCACAGATACGCAGTATTTT. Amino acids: CASSEGRGQLGTDTQYF.

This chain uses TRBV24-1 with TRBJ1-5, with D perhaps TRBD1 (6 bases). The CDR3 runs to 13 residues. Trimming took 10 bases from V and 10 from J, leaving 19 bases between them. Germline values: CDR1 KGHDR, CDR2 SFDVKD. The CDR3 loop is CATGGTPAYPQHF. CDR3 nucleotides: TGTGCCACAGGGGGGACCCCCGCATATCCCCAGCATTTT.

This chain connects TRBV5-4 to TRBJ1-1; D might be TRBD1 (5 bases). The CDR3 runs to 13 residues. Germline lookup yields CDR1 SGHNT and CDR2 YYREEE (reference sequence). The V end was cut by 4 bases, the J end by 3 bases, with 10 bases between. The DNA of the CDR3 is TGTGCCAGCAGCCGTATACAGGACACTGAAGCTTTCTTT. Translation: CASSRIQDTEAFF.

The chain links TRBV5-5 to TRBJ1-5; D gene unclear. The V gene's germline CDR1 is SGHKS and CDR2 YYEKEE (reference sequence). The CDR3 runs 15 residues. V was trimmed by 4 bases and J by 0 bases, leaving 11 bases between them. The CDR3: CASSPDGYSNQPQHF. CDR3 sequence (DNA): TGTGCCAGCAGCCCGGACGGATATAGCAATCAGCCCCAGCATTTT.

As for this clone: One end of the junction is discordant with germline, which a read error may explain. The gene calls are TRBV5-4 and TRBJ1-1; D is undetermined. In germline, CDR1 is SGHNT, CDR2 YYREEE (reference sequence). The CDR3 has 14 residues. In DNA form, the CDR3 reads TGTGCCAGCAGCTTGGGACGCCGGAACGCTGAAGCTTTCTTT. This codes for CASSLGRRNAEAFF. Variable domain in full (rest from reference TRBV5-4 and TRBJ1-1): ETGVTQSPTHLIKTRGQQVTLRCSSQSGHNTVSWYQQALGQGPQFIFQYYREEENGRGNFPPRFSGLQFPNYSSELNVNALELDDSALYLCASSLGRRNAEAFFGQGTRLTVV.

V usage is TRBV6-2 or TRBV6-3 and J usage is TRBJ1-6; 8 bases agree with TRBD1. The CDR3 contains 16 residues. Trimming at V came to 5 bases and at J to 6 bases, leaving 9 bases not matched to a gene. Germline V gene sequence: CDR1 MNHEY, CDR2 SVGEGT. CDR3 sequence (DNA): TGTGCCAGCAGTCAACACCAGGGGGCAATTAATTCACCCCTCCACTTT. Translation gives CASSQHQGAINSPLHF.

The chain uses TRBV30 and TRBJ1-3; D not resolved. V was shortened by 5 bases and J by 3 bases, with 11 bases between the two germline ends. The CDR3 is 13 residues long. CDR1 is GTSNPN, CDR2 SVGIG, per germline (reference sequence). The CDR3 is CAWGAGIGNTIYF. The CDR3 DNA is TGTGCCTGGGGAGCGGGGATTGGAAACACCATATATTTT.

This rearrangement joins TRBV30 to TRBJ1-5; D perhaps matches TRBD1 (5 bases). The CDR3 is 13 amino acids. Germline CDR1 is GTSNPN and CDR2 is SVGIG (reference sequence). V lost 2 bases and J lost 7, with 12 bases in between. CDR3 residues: CAWSRGQEQPQHF. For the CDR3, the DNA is TGTGCCTGGAGTAGGGGTCAAGAGCAGCCCCAGCATTTT.

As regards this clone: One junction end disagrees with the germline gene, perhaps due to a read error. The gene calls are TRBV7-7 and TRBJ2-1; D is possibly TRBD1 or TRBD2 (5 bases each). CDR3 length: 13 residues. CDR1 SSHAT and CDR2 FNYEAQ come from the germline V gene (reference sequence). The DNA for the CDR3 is TGTGCTAGCAGCTTAGCTGGGGCGGGTGAGCAGTTCTTC. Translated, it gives CASSLAGAGEQFF. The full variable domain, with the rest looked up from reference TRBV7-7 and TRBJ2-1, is GAGVSQSPRYKVTKRGQDVTLRCDPISSHATLYWYQQALGQGPEFLTYFNYEAQPDKSGLPSDRFSAERPEGSISTLTIQRTEQRDSAMYRCASSLAGAGEQFFGPGTRLTVL.

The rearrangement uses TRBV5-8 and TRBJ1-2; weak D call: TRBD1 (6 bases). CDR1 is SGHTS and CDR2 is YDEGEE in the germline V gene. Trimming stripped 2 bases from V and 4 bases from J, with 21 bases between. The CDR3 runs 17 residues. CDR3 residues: CASSLGGGLQGTYGYTF. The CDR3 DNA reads TGTGCCAGCAGCTTAGGGGGGGGCCTTCAGGGGACCTATGGCTACACCTTC.

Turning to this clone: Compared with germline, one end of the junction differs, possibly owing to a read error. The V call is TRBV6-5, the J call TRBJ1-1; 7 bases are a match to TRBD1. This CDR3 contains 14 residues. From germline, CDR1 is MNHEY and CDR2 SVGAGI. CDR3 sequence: CASSLRGYGTESLF. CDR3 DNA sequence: TGTGCCAGCAGTTTAAGGGGATACGGGACAGAATCTCTCTTT.

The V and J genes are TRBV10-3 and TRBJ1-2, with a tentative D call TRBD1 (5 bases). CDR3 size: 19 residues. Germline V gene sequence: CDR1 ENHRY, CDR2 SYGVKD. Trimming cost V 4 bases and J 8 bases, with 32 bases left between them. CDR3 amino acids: CAISALEVVGGPPRGGYTF. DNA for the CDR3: TGTGCCATCAGTGCCCTAGAGGTAGTCGGGGGTCCTCCAAGGGGCGGCTACACCTTC.

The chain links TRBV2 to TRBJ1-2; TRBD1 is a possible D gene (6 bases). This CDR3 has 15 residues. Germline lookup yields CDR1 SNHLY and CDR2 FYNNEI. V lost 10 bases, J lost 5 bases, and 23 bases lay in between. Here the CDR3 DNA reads TGTGCCACTACAGGCGCTCAGGGGCGACGGTATGGCTACACCTTC. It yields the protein CATTGAQGRRYGYTF.

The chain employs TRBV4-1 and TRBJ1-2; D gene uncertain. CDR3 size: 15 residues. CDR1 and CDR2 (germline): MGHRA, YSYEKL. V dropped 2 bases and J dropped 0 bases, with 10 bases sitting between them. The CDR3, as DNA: TGCGCCAGCAGCCAACCTGACACGACTAACTATGGCTACACCTTC. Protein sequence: CASSQPDTTNYGYTF.

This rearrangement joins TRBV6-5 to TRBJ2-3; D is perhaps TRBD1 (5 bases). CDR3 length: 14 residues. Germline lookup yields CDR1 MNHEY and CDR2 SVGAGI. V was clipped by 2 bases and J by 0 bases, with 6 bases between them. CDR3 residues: CASSYGASTDTQYF. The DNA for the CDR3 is TGTGCCAGCAGTTACGGGGCTAGCACAGATACGCAGTATTTT.

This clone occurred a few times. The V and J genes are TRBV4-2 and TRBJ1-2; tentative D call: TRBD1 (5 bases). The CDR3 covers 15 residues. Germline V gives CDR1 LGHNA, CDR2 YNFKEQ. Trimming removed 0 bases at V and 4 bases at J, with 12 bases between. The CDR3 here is CASSQDAGVRYGYTF. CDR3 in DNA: TGTGCCAGCAGCCAAGATGCGGGGGTCCGCTATGGCTACACCTTC.

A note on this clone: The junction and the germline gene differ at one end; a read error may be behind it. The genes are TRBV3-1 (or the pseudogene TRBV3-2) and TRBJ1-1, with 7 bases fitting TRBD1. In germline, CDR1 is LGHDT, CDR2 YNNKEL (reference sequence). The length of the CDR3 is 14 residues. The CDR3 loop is CASSKEGAVSEAFF. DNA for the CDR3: TGTGCCAGCAGCAAAGAGGGGGCGGTTAGTGAAGCTTTCTTT.

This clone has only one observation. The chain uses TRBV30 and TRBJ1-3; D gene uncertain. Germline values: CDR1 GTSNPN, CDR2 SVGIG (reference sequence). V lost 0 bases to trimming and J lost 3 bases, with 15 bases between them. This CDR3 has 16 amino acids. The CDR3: CAWSVLEAGDGNTIYF. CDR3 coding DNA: TGTGCCTGGAGTGTACTGGAGGCCGGGGATGGAAACACCATATATTTT.

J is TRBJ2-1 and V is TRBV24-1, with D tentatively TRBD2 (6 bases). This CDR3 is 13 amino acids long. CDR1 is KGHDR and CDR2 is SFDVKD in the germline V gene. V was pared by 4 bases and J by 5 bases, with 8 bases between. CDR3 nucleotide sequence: TGTGCCACCAGTGACCCGGGAGACAATGAGCAGTTCTTC. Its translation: CATSDPGDNEQFF.